Listed below are T cell receptor beta chains from one sample, sequenced in a study of identifying expanded T cells in peripheral blood. TCRdb's copy holds only in-frame clones and misses some; the assay was immunoSEQ multiplex PCR. The sample includes 50,000 to 75,000 clones, over 75% of them seen just once. The sequenced sample was blood. The receptor set was obtained from a person between 18 and 75 years old in good health. Both conserved end residues are part of each CDR3. A D gene is named only where the DNA matches it firmly. A clone size is listed for some rows: how often the clone was seen (once, few, many), or a class if it is expanded.

TRBV7-2	TRBJ2-7	TRBD2	once	TGTGCCAGCAGCTTAGAGCGGGACCTGGGCACGTACTTC	CASSLERDLGTYF
TRBV25-1	TRBJ2-1	TRBD2	NA	TGTGCCAGCAGTTTAAGCGGGGAGACCTACAATGAGCAGTTCTTC	CASSLSGETYNEQFF
TRBV6-6	TRBJ2-7	TRBD2	NA	TGTGCCAGCAGTCGGGATAGCGGGAGGGGCCCCTACGAGCAGTACTTC	CASSRDSGRGPYEQYF
TRBV7-2	TRBJ2-2	NA	NA	TGTGCCAGCAGCTTAAGGTCTGGAGCCACCACCGGGGAGCTGTTTTTT	CASSLRSGATTGELFF
TRBV9	TRBJ2-3	TRBD2	NA	TGTGCCAGCAGCGTAGCCGGGACTAGGGCAGATACGCAGTATTTT	CASSVAGTRADTQYF
TRBV10-2	TRBJ2-1	NA	NA	TGCGCCAGCAGTGGGCACAACAATGAGCAGTTCTTC	CASSGHNNEQFF
TRBV5-1	TRBJ2-5	TRBD2	NA	TGCGCCAGCAGCTTAGCGGGGGGGCAAGAGACCCAGTACTTC	CASSLAGGQETQYF
TRBV9	TRBJ2-2	TRBD2	NA	TGTGCCAGCAGCCCAGGGACTAGCGGTAACACCGGGGAGCTGTTTTTT	CASSPGTSGNTGELFF
TRBV7-9	TRBJ1-5	NA	NA	TGTGCCAGCAGCCCTACCACTGGGACTAGGGATCAGCCCCAGCATTTT	CASSPTTGTRDQPQHF
TRBV9	TRBJ1-3	NA	NA	TGTGCCAGCAGCGAACAGGGAGGGCGAAACACCATATATTTT	CASSEQGGRNTIYF
TRBV6-4	TRBJ2-1	NA	NA	TGTGCCAGCAGTGACGGGGGCTCCTACAATGAGCAGTTCTTC	CASSDGGSYNEQFF
TRBV2	TRBJ1-5	TRBD1	NA	TGTGCCAGCAGTGACGGACAGGGAAATCAGCCCCAGCATTTT	CASSDGQGNQPQHF
TRBV7-6	TRBJ1-1	NA	NA	TGTGCCAGCAGCTTTGAGGGAGGTAAAACTGAAGCTTTCTTT	CASSFEGGKTEAFF
TRBV7-2	TRBJ1-4	TRBD1	NA	TGTGCCAGCAGCCGGGACAGCCTAGGGTTGAATGAAAAACTGTTTTTT	CASSRDSLGLNEKLFF
TRBV5-1	TRBJ1-5	NA	NA	TGCGCCAGCAGCTTGGGGGAACAGGGAATTCAGCCCCAGCATTTT	CASSLGEQGIQPQHF
TRBV27	TRBJ2-7	TRBD1	once	TGTGCCAGCAGTTTTATGAGGACAGGGTCCTACGAGCAGTACTTC	CASSFMRTGSYEQYF
TRBV7-9	TRBJ1-5	NA	NA	TGTGCCAGCAGCTCCACCGGGCCCCAGCATTTT	CASSSTGPQHF
TRBV11-2	TRBJ2-1	NA	NA	TGTGCCAGCAGCTCCCTGGGAGGGGGCAACTACAATGAGCAGTTCTTC	CASSSLGGGNYNEQFF
TRBV5-3	TRBJ2-2	NA	NA	TGTGCCAGCAGCTTATGGAGGGAGTCGGCCGGGGAGCTGTTTTTT	CASSLWRESAGELFF
TRBV5-1	TRBJ2-7	TRBD2	NA	TGCGCCAGCAGCTTAGAGACTAGCGGCTACGAGCAGTACTTC	CASSLETSGYEQYF
TRBV28	TRBJ1-1	NA	NA	TGTGCCAGCAGTACCGGACAGATGGTGGTTATTGAAGCTTTCTTT	CASSTGQMVVIEAFF
TRBV9	TRBJ2-1	TRBD2	NA	TGTGCCAGCAGCGAACTAGCGGGGGGGTCCCTCTTGGGGAATGAGCAGTTCTTC	CASSELAGGSLLGNEQFF
TRBV7-8	TRBJ2-2	NA	NA	TGTGCCAGCAGCTTAGTCCCGGAGAACACCGGGGAGCTGTTTTTT	CASSLVPENTGELFF
TRBV5-1	TRBJ2-7	NA	NA	TGCGCCAGCAGCAATGCAGGACGCCTTGCCTACGAGCAGTACTTC	CASSNAGRLAYEQYF
TRBV28	TRBJ2-7	TRBD1	NA	TGTGCCAGCAACGGCGGACAGGGCCCACTAGGCTCCTACGAGCAGTACTTC	CASNGGQGPLGSYEQYF
TRBV2	TRBJ1-5	NA	NA	TGTGCCAGCATGCTAGAAGGCGGGCAGCCCCAGCATTTT	CASMLEGGQPQHF
TRBV5-4	TRBJ1-6	NA	once	TGTGCCAGCAGCCCAAAAGGGGATAATTCACCCCTCCACTTT	CASSPKGDNSPLHF
TRBV5-1	TRBJ1-1	NA	NA	TGCGCCAGCAGCTTGGTGGGAGGGGAAGCTTTCTTT	CASSLVGGEAFF
TRBV7-7	TRBJ2-1	NA	NA	TGTGCCAGCAGCTTAGAGGCCCTAGGCACTGAGCAGTTCTTC	CASSLEALGTEQFF
TRBV27	TRBJ2-1	NA	NA	TGTGCCAGCAGTTTAAGACGGCTATACAATGAGCAGTTCTTC	CASSLRRLYNEQFF
TRBV5-4	TRBJ2-7	NA	NA	TGTGCCAGCAGCTTGTTAGGTTCCTACGAGCAGTACTTC	CASSLLGSYEQYF
TRBV10-3	TRBJ2-1	NA	NA	TGTGCCATCAGTGAGTCAGAGACCTACAATGAGCAGTTCTTC	CAISESETYNEQFF
TRBV29-1	TRBJ1-2	NA	NA	TGCAGCTGGGGAACAGGGACTTATGGCTACACCTTC	CSWGTGTYGYTF
TRBV19	TRBJ1-1	NA	once	TGTGCCAGTAGTCCCACCTCTGACAGATCCGCTTTCTTT	CASSPTSDRSAFF
TRBV28	TRBJ2-5	TRBD1	NA	TGTGCCAGCAGTTTAAGTCTGACAGGGGCCTTACAAGAGACCCAGTACTTC	CASSLSLTGALQETQYF
TRBV4-1	TRBJ1-5	NA	NA	TGCGCCAGCAGCCCTACGGACAGAAGCAATCAGCCCCAGCATTTT	CASSPTDRSNQPQHF
TRBV19	TRBJ2-1	TRBD1	NA	TGTGCCAGTACCGGAGGGCGGACAGGGGGCTCCTACAATGAGCAGTTCTTC	CASTGGRTGGSYNEQFF
TRBV6-6	TRBJ2-2	NA	NA	TGTGCCAGCAGTTACAAAGCAGGGCCGAACACCGGGGAGCTGTTTTTT	CASSYKAGPNTGELFF
TRBV7-2	TRBJ1-5	NA	NA	TGTGCCAGCAGCTTAGGCTCCGCGGCAGGGGAATTGGGTCAGCCCCAGCATTTT	CASSLGSAAGELGQPQHF
TRBV6-5	TRBJ2-1	TRBD1	NA	TGTGCCAGCAGTTACGGGACAGGGGGCTCTGATGAGCAGTTCTTC	CASSYGTGGSDEQFF
TRBV9	TRBJ1-2	NA	NA	TGTGCCAGCAGCGTAGAGGCTACACCCTATGGCTACACCTTC	CASSVEATPYGYTF
TRBV4-1	TRBJ2-7	TRBD1	NA	TGCGCCAGCAGCCCCGACAGGGTTTCCTACGAGCAGTACTTC	CASSPDRVSYEQYF
TRBV10-3	TRBJ2-7	NA	NA	TGTGCCATCAGTGATAAGGAGACAAAAGAAGCTTACTCCTACGAGCAGTACTTC	CAISDKETKEAYSYEQYF
TRBV6-1	TRBJ2-1	NA	NA	TGTGCCAGCAGTCCCCAAAGGAATGAGCAGTTCTTC	CASSPQRNEQFF
TRBV5-1	TRBJ2-7	NA	once	TGCGCCAGCAGTAGGGACGGGGGCTACGAGCAGTACTTC	CASSRDGGYEQYF